The T cell receptor beta chain described here comes from a study of tissue T cells after allogeneic stem cell transplantation. Findings of the study overall: In patients and mice, blood and spleen missed much of tissue repertoire. TCR repertoires tracked anatomic similarity, regardless of disease or transplant status.

This clone was observed a single time. Antigen specificity is unknown. Repertoires were generated with immunoSEQ multiplex PCR, while TCRdb's copy carries only in-frame clones and drops some. Of about 6,000 clones listed, 55% to 65% were seen once; the top ten hold approximately 15%. Germline V gene sequence: CDR1 MNHEY, CDR2 SVGAGI. Trimming removed 6 bases from V and 7 bases from J; junction bases left unmatched: 9. CDR3 length: 14 residues. This chain links TRBV6-5 with TRBJ2-1, with 7 nucleotides matching TRBD1. Sequencing was performed on duodenum tissue, taken at autopsy. The receptor's source is a woman aged 18 to 55 with breast cancer. Written as DNA, the CDR3 is TGTGCCAGCAGATCTACAGGGGTAAGGAATGAGCAGTTCTTC. Translation gives CASRSTGVRNEQFF.